The 26 T cell receptor beta chains below were found in one sample sequenced in a study of cytomegalovirus exposure and HLA in healthy donors. Profiling relied on immunoSEQ multiplex PCR, and the TCRdb table lists in-frame clones only, not all of them. Here the sample spans 150,000 to 200,000 clones, about 83% being singletons. Specimen: PBMCs. These TCRs come from a woman aged 18-30 years in good health and CMV-seronegative.

The chain uses TRBV2 and TRBJ2-3, with 11 bases fitting TRBD2. Trimming removed 8 bases from V and 4 bases from J; junction bases left unmatched: 5. CDR1 is SNHLY and CDR2 is FYNNEI in the germline V gene. The CDR3 is 14 residues long. CDR3 bases: TGTGCCAGCCCGGGACTAGCGGCGGCAGATACGCAGTATTTT. Translation: CASPGLAAADTQYF. The full variable domain, in which reference TRBV2 and TRBJ2-3 provide the parts outside the CDR3, is EPEVTQTPSHQVTQMGQEVILRCVPISNHLYFYWYRQILGQKVEFLVSFYNNEISEKSEIFDDQFSVERPDGSNFTLKIRSTKLEDSAMYFCASPGLAAADTQYFGPGTRLTVL.

The chain has TRBV14 and TRBJ1-1; D not certain. CDR1 is SGHDN and CDR2 is FVKESK in the germline V gene. Trimming removed 1 base at V and 2 bases at J, with 11 bases between. CDR3 length equals 15 residues. CDR3 in amino acids: CASSQVWPTNTEAFF. The CDR3 bases are TGTGCCAGCAGCCAAGTCTGGCCGACTAACACTGAAGCTTTCTTT.

The gene calls are TRBV5-6 and TRBJ2-3, with TRBD1 matching 9 bases. The CDR3 has 15 residues. Germline trimming cut 2 bases from V and 3 bases from J; bases unmatched to any gene: 4. Germline V lookup: CDR1 SGHDT, CDR2 YYEEEE. Written as DNA, the CDR3 is TGTGCCAGCAGCTTAGACAGGGGGTTTACAGATACGCAGTATTTT. Translated, it gives CASSLDRGFTDTQYF.

The gene calls are TRBV9 and TRBJ2-7; possibly TRBD1 for D (5 bases). Germline CDR1 reads SGDLS; CDR2 reads YYNGEE. The CDR3 extends over 15 amino acids. Trimming shortened V by 0 bases and J by 4 bases, and 14 bases separated the two germline ends. CDR3 in amino acids: CASSVGRGRFYEQYF. The CDR3 bases are TGTGCCAGCAGCGTAGGTAGGGGAAGGTTTTACGAGCAGTACTTC.

This rearrangement joins TRBV4-1 to TRBJ2-3, with D tentatively TRBD1 (6 bases). This CDR3 has 18 residues. Germline V lookup: CDR1 MGHRA, CDR2 YSYEKL. V lost 1 base and J lost 3, with 20 bases in between. CDR3 bases: TGCGCCAGCAGCCAAGGGGGTAGCAGGGGATCTTTAACAGATACGCAGTATTTT. Protein product: CASSQGGSRGSLTDTQYF.

The chain employs TRBV5-4 and TRBJ2-1, with 8 bases lining up with TRBD2. The CDR3 sequence is 18 residues long. The germline V gene encodes CDR1 SGHNT and CDR2 YYREEE (reference sequence). J was trimmed by 5 bases and V by 3 bases; bases with no gene match: 16. CDR3 sequence: CASSSRIGSGTPNNEQFF. The CDR3 DNA is TGTGCCAGCAGCTCCCGAATTGGTAGCGGGACTCCTAACAATGAGCAGTTCTTC. Variable domain in full (rest from reference TRBV5-4 and TRBJ2-1): ETGVTQSPTHLIKTRGQQVTLRCSSQSGHNTVSWYQQALGQGPQFIFQYYREEENGRGNFPPRFSGLQFPNYSSELNVNALELDDSALYLCASSSRIGSGTPNNEQFFGPGTRLTVL.

V usage is TRBV29-1 and J usage is TRBJ1-1, with TRBD1 identical over 8 bases. The CDR3 consists of 14 residues. CDR1 and CDR2 (germline): SQVTM, ANQGSEA. The V gene end was trimmed by 4 bases and the J gene end by 4 bases; junction bases not matched to a gene: 8. CDR3 nucleotides: TGCAGCGTTGGCAGGACAGGGATCGGCACTGAAGCTTTCTTT. This gives the protein CSVGRTGIGTEAFF. The variable domain in full, completed from reference TRBV29-1 and TRBJ1-1, reads SAVISQKPSRDICQRGTSLTIQCQVDSQVTMMFWYRQQPGQSLTLIATANQGSEATYESGFVIDKFPISRPNLTFSTLTVSNMSPEDSSIYLCSVGRTGIGTEAFFGQGTRLTVV.

The J gene is TRBJ1-1, the V gene TRBV7-9; D might be TRBD1 (5 bases). The CDR3 extends over 12 amino acids. V was clipped by 5 bases and J by 3 bases, with 7 bases between them. Germline CDR1 and CDR2: SEHNR and FQNEAQ (reference sequence). The CDR3 here is CASSPRDTEAFF. CDR3 bases: TGTGCCAGCAGCCCCAGGGACACTGAAGCTTTCTTT.

Only a few counts were recorded for this clone. The V call is TRBV7-6, the J call TRBJ2-3, with a tentative D call TRBD1 (6 bases). From germline, CDR1 is SGHVS and CDR2 FNYEAQ. This CDR3 is built from 14 residues. Trimming left V 1 base short and J 6 bases short, with 11 bases between. The CDR3 DNA follows: TGTGCCAGCAGCTTAGTAGGGGGAATGGATACGCAGTATTTT. It specifies CASSLVGGMDTQYF.

The V call is TRBV27, the J call TRBJ1-1; D remains ambiguous. CDR1 MNHEY and CDR2 SMNVEV come from the germline V gene (reference sequence). Trimming left V 5 bases short and J 4 bases short, with 14 bases between. The CDR3 is made up of 14 amino acids. For the CDR3, the DNA is TGTGCCAGCAGTCCAGGCCCTAAGAGCACTGAAGCTTTCTTT. Translating gives CASSPGPKSTEAFF.

The rearrangement uses TRBV9 and TRBJ1-2, with D maybe TRBD1 (5 bases). Germline assignment: CDR1 SGDLS and CDR2 YYNGEE. V was cut by 4 bases and J by 4 bases, with 14 bases left in between. This CDR3 is built from 14 residues. Here the CDR3 reads CASSPFREAYGYTF. The DNA for the CDR3 is TGTGCCAGCAGCCCATTCAGGGAGGCCTATGGCTACACCTTC.

V and J are TRBV4-2 and TRBJ2-2; TRBD2 matches 10 bases. This CDR3 spans 16 amino acids. J gave up 1 base and V 3 bases, and 2 bases lay outside the gene matches. The germline V gene encodes CDR1 LGHNA and CDR2 YNFKEQ. The CDR3 DNA reads TGTGCCAGCAGCCAGGCTAGCGGGGGGAACACCGGGGAGCTGTTTTTT. This translates into CASSQASGGNTGELFF.

This chain links TRBV12-5 with TRBJ2-7, with TRBD1 identical over 7 bases. The CDR3 sequence is 17 residues long. The V segment lost 1 base and the J segment 0 bases; nucleotides outside the gene matches: 9. The germline V gene encodes CDR1 LGHNT and CDR2 FRNRAP. The CDR3 protein is CASGLGGQAIFSYEQYF. Written as DNA, the CDR3 is TGTGCTAGTGGTTTGGGAGGACAGGCCATCTTCTCCTACGAGCAGTACTTC. Looking up the rest from reference TRBV12-5 and TRBJ2-7 gives the full variable domain: DARVTQTPRHKVTEMGQEVTMRCQPILGHNTVFWYRQTMMQGLELLAYFRNRAPLDDSGMPKDRFSAEMPDATLATLKIQPSEPRDSAVYFCASGLGGQAIFSYEQYFGPGTRLTVT.

The rearrangement uses TRBV4-1 and TRBJ2-1, with 7 bases matching TRBD2. The germline CDR1 and CDR2 sequences are MGHRA and YSYEKL. There are 16 residues in the CDR3. The J segment lost 9 bases and the V segment lost 3 bases, leaving 14 bases of the junction unmatched. The CDR3 DNA reads TGCGCCAGCAGCCAGGCCAGGCATGGGCTAGCGGCTGAGCAGTTCTTC. Amino acids: CASSQARHGLAAEQFF.

The V and J genes are TRBV6-6 and TRBJ1-1, with D possibly matching TRBD1 (5 bases). The CDR3 is 14 amino acids. Germline CDR1 is MNHNY and CDR2 is SVGAGI (reference sequence). The V end lost 0 bases, the J end lost 2 bases, and 7 bases lay between the germline ends. The CDR3 sequence is CASSYSQGNTEAFF. In DNA, the CDR3 is TGTGCCAGCAGTTACTCCCAGGGAAACACTGAAGCTTTCTTT.

The rearrangement links TRBV4-1 to TRBJ2-7, with a possible D match to TRBD2 (6 bases). Germline-derived CDR1 and CDR2 are MGHRA and YSYEKL. The CDR3 spans 19 residues. The V and J ends lost 0 bases and 4 bases respectively, with 25 bases between them. CDR3 in amino acids: CASSQDLMGGAVARYEQYF. The CDR3 DNA sequence: TGCGCCAGCAGCCAAGACCTTATGGGCGGGGCGGTTGCTAGATACGAGCAGTACTTC.

The chain couples TRBV5-1 to TRBJ2-1; tentative D call: TRBD1 (5 bases). The length of the CDR3 is 14 residues. Trimming cost V 0 bases and J 5 bases, with 9 bases left between them. Germline assignment: CDR1 SGHRS and CDR2 YFSETQ. CDR3 nucleotide sequence: TGCGCCAGCAGCTTGGTACAGGCTAACAATGAGCAGTTCTTC. It encodes CASSLVQANNEQFF.

V and J are TRBV25-1 and TRBJ1-2; D ambiguous. Between the trimmed V and J ends, which lost 3 bases and 4 bases, there was a span of 9 bases. Germline V CDR1 and CDR2: MGHDK, SYGVNS. The CDR3 has 13 amino acids. The CDR3 sequence: CASSDQIGYGYTF. In DNA, the CDR3 is TGTGCCAGCAGTGACCAAATCGGCTATGGCTACACCTTC.

The gene calls are TRBV14 and TRBJ2-5; 9 bases map to TRBD1. This CDR3 is 15 amino acids long. Germline V gene lookup returns CDR1 SGHDN and CDR2 FVKESK. Trimming took 4 bases from V and 5 from J; bases not matched to a gene: 8. The CDR3 sequence: CASSPGWGQGETQYF. The CDR3 bases are TGTGCCAGCAGCCCGGGTTGGGGACAGGGTGAGACCCAGTACTTC.

The table lists this clone with a few counts. V and J are TRBV7-2 and TRBJ2-3, with 10 bases matching TRBD1. The germline V gene encodes CDR1 SGHTA and CDR2 FQGNSA. The CDR3 runs to 15 residues. Losses at the gene ends were 4 bases for V and 6 bases for J; bases not matched to a gene: 7. This chain's CDR3 is CASSSGTGDVDTQYF. The CDR3 nucleotides read TGTGCCAGCAGCTCCGGGACAGGGGATGTGGATACGCAGTATTTT.

J is TRBJ2-4 and V is TRBV5-1; 10 bases fit TRBD1. The CDR3 length is 15 residues. Germline V lookup: CDR1 SGHRS, CDR2 YFSETQ. With V trimmed by 4 bases and J by 5 bases, 6 bases remained unmatched. As DNA, the CDR3 is TGCGCCAGCAGCATAGCCGGGACAGGGGAAAACATTCAGTACTTC. This gives the protein CASSIAGTGENIQYF.

This chain uses TRBV30 with TRBJ1-2; 9 bases line up with TRBD1. This CDR3 region has 15 residues. Germline values: CDR1 GTSNPN, CDR2 SVGIG (reference sequence). V shed 4 bases and J 0 bases; nucleotides not matched to a gene: 6. CDR3 residues: CAWKRDRASNYGYTF. In nucleotides, the CDR3 is TGTGCCTGGAAAAGGGACAGGGCTTCTAACTATGGCTACACCTTC.

The rearrangement joins TRBV9 to TRBJ2-7; D is unresolved. In germline, CDR1 is SGDLS, CDR2 YYNGEE. The CDR3 sequence is 14 residues long. The V end was cut by 4 bases, the J end by 1 base, with 12 bases between. The CDR3 nucleotides are TGTGCCAGCAGCCCGGCCGGAGTGTCCTACGAGCAGTACTTC. Translation gives CASSPAGVSYEQYF.

The chain has TRBV19 and TRBJ2-1, with TRBD1 as a possible D gene (6 bases). Trimming pared 1 base from V and 5 bases from J, leaving 9 bases between. The germline V gene encodes CDR1 LNHDA and CDR2 SQIVND (reference sequence). The CDR3 loop spans 14 amino acids. DNA for the CDR3: TGTGCCAGTAGTATAGTACGACAGGACAATGAGCAGTTCTTC. It translates to CASSIVRQDNEQFF.

The chain employs TRBV4-1 and TRBJ2-5, with D hard to call. CDR1 MGHRA and CDR2 YSYEKL come from the germline V gene. The CDR3 has 12 amino acids. Deletions cut 0 bases from V and 7 bases from J, with 6 bases between. CDR3 sequence reads: CASSQDRRTQYF. CDR3 in DNA: TGCGCCAGCAGCCAAGATCGTAGGACCCAGTACTTC.

CDR3: CASRVGDTQYF. The CDR3 DNA is TGTGCCAGTAGAGTCGGAGATACGCAGTATTTT. J is TRBJ2-3 and V is TRBV19; D not certain. The CDR3 runs 11 residues. Between the trimmed V and J ends, which lost 6 bases and 5 bases, there was a span of 6 bases. Germline CDR1 reads LNHDA; CDR2 reads SQIVND (reference sequence).